Given below is one T cell receptor beta chain in context. The CDR3 runs 11 residues. TCRdb reprocessed the 5' RACE reads and keeps a single row for each CDR3 protein, giving no DNA. This table lists around 470,000 distinct CDR3 sequences. This entry belongs to a study of T cells expressing NK-cell markers. The sequenced sample was blood T cells: a sorted CD56 or NKG2C T cell subset, CD4+ or CD8+ T cells, or bulk PBMC T cells (not recorded which). The source of this sequence is a woman aged 45 to 65 in good health. This chain joins TRBV12-3 or TRBV12-4 and TRBJ2-3; the TCRdb call, TRBD1, lacks DNA for checking. The CDR3 is CASTVGGTQYF.